Detailed here is one TCR beta chain. The entry originates in a study of blood T cell repertoires in COVID-19. Study-level background: The origin of the acute and convalescent COVID-19 samples was the United States, Italy and Spain. T cells, B-cell-depleted T cells, or PBMCs supplied cDNA or gDNA.

V shed 3 bases and J 0 bases; nucleotides not matched to a gene: 2. This CDR3 is built from 16 residues. CDR1 is SEHNR and CDR2 is FQNEAQ in the germline V gene (reference sequence). Source study methods: Amplifying reference gene primers gave estimates of nucleated cell counts. The protocol was immunoSEQ multiplex PCR, while the TCRdb copy is restricted to in-frame clones and leaves out a portion. The V and J calls and clone size come from that table; D and trimming were worked out from the DNA. The sample has under 350,000 clones, around 90% seen once. Patients in Seattle were enrolled during active infection, then followed longitudinally.

J is TRBJ2-3 and V is TRBV7-9, with TRBD2 matching 11 bases. The sample was peripheral blood. The receptor was derived from a woman aged 25-40 years with COVID-19, enrolled during active disease. Written as DNA, the CDR3 is TGTGCCAGCAGCTTTGGACTAGCGGGCAGCACAGATACGCAGTATTTT. It translates to CASSFGLAGSTDTQYF.